Here is one TCR beta chain with its context. A CD8+CD4-CCR7+CD45RA+ phenotype served as the sorting definition for naive CD8 T cells. The entry originates in a study of molecular identifiers for immune sequencing clone quantification. TCRdb used MiXCR to reprocess the PCR reads, holding one entry per CDR3 protein. The table shows approximately 590,000 distinct CDR3 sequences, with around 25% occurring only once. Trimming removed 3 bases from V and 6 bases from J, with 7 bases in between. The CDR3 sequence is 11 residues long. The germline CDR1 and CDR2 sequences are SQVTM and ANQGSEA. Sequencing was done on a sample of naive CD8+ T cells from blood, with Jurkat cell RNA spiked in. Subset given: FACS-sorted CD8+CD4-CCR7+CD45RA+ naive T cells. The receptor was derived from a human donor in good health. Some libraries in this study had Jurkat cell RNA spiked in. J is TRBJ2-3 and V is TRBV29-1; D unclear. CDR3 DNA sequence: TGCAGCGTTGACCTTGGGGATACGCAGTATTTT. Its protein product is CSVDLGDTQYF.